These 14 T cell receptor beta chains share one sample of origin, sequenced in a study of cytomegalovirus exposure and HLA in healthy donors. Researchers ran the PCR with 60 Vbeta and 13 Jbeta primers. Clones were sequenced by immunoSEQ multiplex PCR, and TCRdb holds only the in-frame ones, with some missing. The listing contains 100,000 to 150,000 clones. The sample comprised PBMCs. Receptor source: a woman aged 40 to 50 in good health and CMV-seropositive.

This sequence joins TRBV12-5 and TRBJ2-1, with a weak D call TRBD2 (6 bases). V shed 2 bases and J shed 0 bases, with 11 bases lying between them. Germline CDR1 LGHNT, CDR2 FRNRAP. This CDR3 is built from 16 residues. The CDR3 DNA sequence: TGTGCTAGTGGTTTGATGGCGGGGAGCTCCTACAATGAGCAGTTCTTC. Translated: CASGLMAGSSYNEQFF.

The chain combines TRBV9 with TRBJ1-2; TRBD1 matches at 7 bases. The CDR3 is 12 residues long. Per the germline V gene, CDR1 is SGDLS and CDR2 is YYNGEE. Trimming removed 6 bases from V and 9 bases from J; junction bases left unmatched: 8. This chain's CDR3 is CASTGQPMRYTF. CDR3 sequence (DNA): TGTGCCAGCACGGGACAGCCTATGCGCTACACCTTC.

The rearrangement uses TRBV28 and TRBJ1-4; 11 bases line up with TRBD1. The germline V gene encodes CDR1 MDHEN and CDR2 SYDVKM. J lost 4 bases, V lost 7 bases, and 8 bases had no gene match. The CDR3 sequence is 16 residues long. The chain's CDR3 is CASTTAGTGGNEKLFF. DNA of the CDR3: TGTGCCAGCACCACGGCCGGGACAGGGGGTAATGAAAAACTGTTTTTT.

The CDR3 loop reads CASSRYPGSGYTGELFF. In nucleotides, the CDR3 is TGTGCCAGTAGTAGATATCCAGGGTCGGGTTATACCGGGGAGCTGTTTTTT. This chain connects TRBV19 to TRBJ2-2; D possibly corresponds to TRBD1 (5 bases). The CDR3 has 17 residues. From germline, CDR1 is LNHDA and CDR2 SQIVND (reference sequence). Trimming took 4 bases from V and 5 from J, leaving 20 bases between them.

The genes are TRBV13 and TRBJ2-1, with 7 bases fitting TRBD2. The germline CDR1 and CDR2 sequences are PRHDT and FYEKMQ (reference sequence). CDR3 length: 14 amino acids. The ends lost 0 bases at V and 7 bases at J; junction bases unmatched: 3. This CDR3 reads CASSLGLAVNEQFF. DNA of the CDR3: TGTGCCAGCAGCTTAGGCCTAGCGGTTAATGAGCAGTTCTTC.

As concerns this clone: One end of the junction is discordant with germline, which a read error may explain. The sample holds other DNA sequences that translate to the same CDR3. The gene calls are TRBV28 and TRBJ2-3; TRBD2 might be the D (5 bases). Germline lookup yields CDR1 MDHEN and CDR2 SYDVKM. The CDR3 is 13 amino acids. The CDR3: CASWTPDTDTQYF. CDR3 DNA sequence: TGTGCCAGCTGGACTCCCGACACAGATACGCAGTACTTT.

The chain joins TRBV9 to TRBJ2-7; 11 bases are a match to TRBD1. The germline V gene encodes CDR1 SGDLS and CDR2 YYNGEE. The CDR3 runs 15 residues. The trim removed 5 bases at V and 0 bases at J, leaving 4 bases unmatched. CDR3 residues: CASSTGTGGSYEQYF. In DNA, the CDR3 is TGTGCCAGCAGTACCGGGACAGGGGGCTCCTACGAGCAGTACTTC.

This sequence joins TRBV29-1 and TRBJ2-5, with D possibly TRBD1 on 6 matching bases. This CDR3 has 13 amino acids. Germline V gene data show CDR1 as SQVTM and CDR2 as ANQGSEA. Trimming took off 4 bases at V and 5 bases at J, with 14 bases between the two ends. This chain's CDR3 is CSVGQPRGETQYF. CDR3 DNA: TGCAGCGTTGGGCAGCCCAGGGGTGAGACCCAGTACTTC.

The V call is TRBV18, the J call TRBJ1-6, with 7 bases lining up with TRBD1. Germline loops: CDR1 KGHSH, CDR2 LQKENI. The CDR3 has 15 amino acids. The V gene end was trimmed by 3 bases and the J gene end by 10 bases; junction bases not matched to a gene: 9. The CDR3: CASSPDRFRGSPLHF. CDR3 coding DNA: TGTGCCAGCTCACCGGACCGGTTCAGGGGGTCACCCCTCCACTTT.

The gene calls are TRBV6-5 and TRBJ2-7; TRBD2 matches at 8 bases. The CDR3 totals 13 residues. J lost 3 bases, V lost 5 bases, and 3 bases had no gene match. Germline lookup yields CDR1 MNHEY and CDR2 SVGAGI. The CDR3 loop reads CASSRAGGYEQYF. The CDR3 DNA follows: TGTGCCAGCAGTAGGGCGGGAGGCTACGAGCAGTACTTC.

The V and J genes are TRBV6-4 and TRBJ2-3; D perhaps matches TRBD1 (6 bases). CDR3 length equals 15 residues. Looked up from germline, CDR1 is MRHNA and CDR2 is SNTAGT. Trimming removed 6 bases from V and 1 base from J, with 14 bases in between. Written as DNA, the CDR3 is TGTGCCAGCAGCCCCGGGGCAGGGGGCACAGATACGCAGTATTTT. Residues: CASSPGAGGTDTQYF.

The rearrangement links TRBV5-5 to TRBJ2-2, with a tentative D call TRBD2 (5 bases). V lost 4 bases to trimming and J lost 0 bases, with 13 bases between them. CDR3 length: 16 residues. The V gene's germline CDR1 is SGHKS and CDR2 YYEKEE (reference sequence). CDR3 sequence (DNA): TGTGCCAGCAGCCAAGGAAGCGGTCCGAACACCGGGGAGCTGTTTTTT. It yields the protein CASSQGSGPNTGELFF. Drawing the rest from reference TRBV5-5 and TRBJ2-2, the complete variable domain is DAGVTQSPTHLIKTRGQQVTLRCSPISGHKSVSWYQQVLGQGPQFIFQYYEKEERGRGNFPDRFSARQFPNYSSELNVNALLLGDSALYLCASSQGSGPNTGELFFGEGSRLTVL.

The genes are TRBV15 and TRBJ2-5; TRBD2 aligns across 7 bases. With the DNA end fitting TRBJ2-7 better, the J assignment may be wrong. Germline CDR1 and CDR2: LNHNV and YYDKDF (reference sequence). The CDR3 runs to 14 residues. CDR3 sequence: CATSRVSSGNEQYF. The CDR3 region has the DNA TGTGCCACCAGCAGAGTGTCTAGCGGAAACGAGCAGTACTTC.

V is TRBV7-8 and J is TRBJ2-1, with TRBD2 matching over 10 bases. Germline-derived CDR1 and CDR2 are SGHVS and FQNEAQ. Trimming removed 5 bases from V and 8 bases from J; junction bases left unmatched: 6. CDR3 length: 14 amino acids. The CDR3 protein is CASSVGTSVHEQFF. The CDR3 DNA reads as TGTGCCAGCAGCGTCGGGACTAGCGTACATGAGCAGTTCTTC. Filled out from reference TRBV7-8 and TRBJ2-1, the complete variable domain reads GAGVSQSPRYKVAKRGQDVALRCDPISGHVSLFWYQQALGQGPEFLTYFQNEAQLDKSGLPSDRFFAERPEGSVSTLKIQRTQQEDSAVYLCASSVGTSVHEQFFGPGTRLTVL.